The 30 T cell receptor beta chains given below trace back to one sample, sequenced in a study of blood T cell repertoires in COVID-19. The repertoire was sequenced with immunoSEQ multiplex PCR; TCRdb's copy has only in-frame clones and lacks some. This repertoire shows fewer than 45,000 clones, 81% found once; its top ten account for approximately 38%. The sequenced sample consisted of peripheral blood. These receptors originate from a man aged 40-49 years with active or convalescent COVID-19.

This clone occurred many times. V and J are TRBV7-2 and TRBJ2-7; the D gene is possibly TRBD2 (5 bases). The V end was cut by 3 bases, the J end by 3 bases, with 21 bases between. CDR1 SGHTA and CDR2 FQGNSA come from the germline V gene. The length of the CDR3 is 17 residues. The CDR3 DNA follows: TGTGCCAGCAGCTTCCGCGAGTCCCGATTAGGGAGCTACGAGCAGTACTTC. Translated, it gives CASSFRESRLGSYEQYF.

The CDR3: CASSAQQGAARYTF. The CDR3 nucleotides read TGTGCCAGCAGTGCCCAACAGGGGGCTGCGCGCTACACCTTC. The chain employs TRBV6-4 and TRBJ1-2, with TRBD1 identical over 9 bases. The CDR3 extends over 14 amino acids. CDR1 and CDR2 from the germline V gene are MRHNA and SNTAGT. The J segment lost 9 bases and the V segment lost 4 bases, leaving 9 bases of the junction unmatched.

V gene TRBV5-1 combines with J gene TRBJ1-1, with D tentatively TRBD1 (6 bases). CDR1 is SGHRS and CDR2 is YFSETQ in the germline V gene. V lost 5 bases, J lost 1 base, and 18 bases lay in between. The CDR3 covers 16 residues. CDR3 nucleotides: TGCGCCAGCAGTCTGATGCCGGGACACGAGAACACTGAAGCTTTCTTT. The encoded protein is CASSLMPGHENTEAFF.

The chain combines TRBV28 with TRBJ1-1; D is unresolved. Between the trimmed V and J ends, which lost 7 bases and 4 bases, there was a span of 16 bases. Germline values: CDR1 MDHEN, CDR2 SYDVKM. This CDR3 comprises 14 residues. CDR3 sequence reads: CASTRPGDGTEAFF. For the CDR3, the DNA is TGTGCCAGCACCCGCCCGGGAGACGGCACTGAAGCTTTCTTT.

This clone showed up just a few times. The rearrangement uses TRBV20-1 and TRBJ2-1, with unresolved D. V was shortened by 3 bases and J by 7 bases, with 4 bases between the two germline ends. CDR1 DFQATT and CDR2 SNEGSKA come from the germline V gene (reference sequence). The CDR3 runs to 10 residues. CDR3 DNA: TGCAGTGCTAGCCAGAATGAGCAGTTCTTC. This gives the protein CSASQNEQFF.

The V and J genes are TRBV29-1 and TRBJ2-5; D perhaps matches TRBD2 (6 bases). This CDR3 contains 12 residues. V lost 3 bases to trimming and J lost 5 bases, with 10 bases between them. Germline-derived CDR1 and CDR2 are SQVTM and ANQGSEA. As DNA, the CDR3 is TGCAGCGTTGAGTCGGGAGTGGAGACCCAGTACTTC. This gives the protein CSVESGVETQYF.

This chain links TRBV5-1 with TRBJ2-1; 7 bases agree with TRBD2. The germline gives CDR1 SGHRS, CDR2 YFSETQ. The CDR3 contains 16 residues. The junction had 18 bases not matched to a gene; V was cut back by 6 bases and J by 9 bases. Here the CDR3 reads CASTRAREGRRGEQFF. CDR3 bases: TGCGCCAGCACCCGCGCTAGGGAGGGGCGGCGGGGTGAGCAGTTCTTC.

The CDR3 is CASRKSGTDLYEQYF. CDR3 DNA: TGTGCCAGTAGGAAATCCGGGACAGACCTTTACGAGCAGTACTTC. The chain carries TRBV19 and TRBJ2-7; 7 bases agree with TRBD1. V trimming: 6 bases; J trimming: 4 bases; junction bases outside the gene matches: 12. The CDR3 runs to 15 residues. Germline V CDR1 and CDR2: LNHDA, SQIVND (reference sequence). The full variable domain, with the rest looked up from reference TRBV19 and TRBJ2-7, is DGGITQSPKYLFRKEGQNVTLSCEQNLNHDAMYWYRQDPGQGLRLIYYSQIVNDFQKGDIAEGYSVSREKKESFPLTVTSAQKNPTAFYLCASRKSGTDLYEQYFGPGTRLTVT.

The rearrangement joins TRBV27 to TRBJ1-2, with 9 bases fitting TRBD1. Germline values: CDR1 MNHEY, CDR2 SMNVEV (reference sequence). V gave up 5 bases and J gave up 7 bases; unmatched junction bases: 8. This CDR3 is 14 amino acids long. CDR3 DNA sequence: TGTGCCAGCAGTAGCGGGGACAGGGTGTCTGGCTACACCTTC. It specifies CASSSGDRVSGYTF.

The chain has TRBV7-3 and TRBJ2-2; possible D gene TRBD2, 6 bases. Trimming took 5 bases from V and 1 from J, leaving 8 bases between them. Germline CDR1 reads SGHTA; CDR2 reads FQGTGA. The CDR3 covers 14 residues. CDR3 bases: TGTGCCAGCAGCCTTAGCGGGAACACCGGGGAGCTGTTTTTT. Its translation is CASSLSGNTGELFF. The full variable domain, with the rest looked up from reference TRBV7-3 and TRBJ2-2, is GAGVSQTPSNKVTEKGKYVELRCDPISGHTALYWYRQSLGQGPEFLIYFQGTGAADDSGLPNDRFFAVRPEGSVSTLKIQRTERGDSAVYLCASSLSGNTGELFFGEGSRLTVL.

This clone occurred many times. The V and J genes are TRBV19 and TRBJ2-2; TRBD1 aligns across 10 bases. This CDR3 comprises 15 residues. V lost 6 bases to trimming and J lost 1 base; unmatched junction nucleotides: 2. The germline gives CDR1 LNHDA, CDR2 SQIVND (reference sequence). CDR3 region: CASRWDRGNTGELFF. As DNA, the CDR3 is TGTGCCAGTAGGTGGGACAGGGGGAACACCGGGGAGCTGTTTTTT.

The rearrangement links TRBV11-2 to TRBJ2-7, with a tentative D call TRBD2 (7 bases). Germline V lookup: CDR1 SGHAT, CDR2 FQNNGV. V lost 6 bases, J lost 5 bases, and 23 bases lay in between. The CDR3 consists of 16 residues. CDR3 bases: TGTGCCAGCAGGCTCGTAAAGGGGGGGCCCCGCCACGAGCAGTACTTC. Residues: CASRLVKGGPRHEQYF.

The rearrangement joins TRBV25-1 to TRBJ1-1, with 9 bases matching TRBD1. The CDR3 covers 16 residues. Germline loops: CDR1 MGHDK, CDR2 SYGVNS. V lost 4 bases, J lost 4 bases, and 10 bases stayed unmatched. CDR3 in DNA: TGTGCCAGCAGTGCCCTACAAACGACAGGGGGCACTGAAGCTTTCTTT. Protein sequence: CASSALQTTGGTEAFF.

V and J are TRBV5-1 and TRBJ1-1; no definite D call. Germline CDR1 reads SGHRS; CDR2 reads YFSETQ. The V and J ends lost 0 bases and 4 bases respectively, with 13 bases between them. The CDR3 has 15 amino acids. The CDR3 reads CASSLDTALGTEAFF. For the CDR3, the DNA is TGCGCCAGCAGCTTGGATACAGCTCTGGGCACTGAAGCTTTCTTT.

The chain uses TRBV11-2 and TRBJ2-1; TRBD2 matches 11 bases. CDR3 length: 17 amino acids. From germline, CDR1 is SGHAT and CDR2 FQNNGV. V lost 6 bases to trimming and J lost 6 bases; unmatched junction nucleotides: 13. In nucleotides, the CDR3 is TGTGCCAGCAGTCGAGGACTAGCGGGTCGTTCAGTCAATGAGCAGTTCTTC. Translated, it gives CASSRGLAGRSVNEQFF.

The chain couples TRBV5-1 to TRBJ2-7, with 10 positions matching TRBD1. Per the germline V gene, CDR1 is SGHRS and CDR2 is YFSETQ. This CDR3 comprises 15 residues. Trimming cost V 0 bases and J 5 bases; bases outside gene matches: 5. CDR3 region: CASSLADRGQDEQYF. CDR3 sequence (DNA): TGCGCCAGCAGCTTGGCCGACAGGGGGCAGGACGAGCAGTACTTC.

The chain joins TRBV19 to TRBJ2-7; 10 bases are a match to TRBD1. The CDR3 sequence is 16 residues long. Germline V CDR1 and CDR2: LNHDA, SQIVND (reference sequence). V lost 5 bases and J lost 8; bases outside the gene matches: 15. For the CDR3, the DNA is TGTGCCAGTAGTGACTGGCGGGACAGGGGAAAGGTGAAGCAGTACTTC. Protein sequence: CASSDWRDRGKVKQYF.

This chain uses TRBV20-1 with TRBJ1-1; D possibly corresponds to TRBD1 (6 bases). The CDR3 loop spans 11 amino acids. The germline CDR1 and CDR2 sequences are DFQATT and SNEGSKA (reference sequence). Trimming cost V 8 bases and J 3 bases, with 10 bases left between them. CDR3 residues: CSPGQHTEAFF. The CDR3 DNA reads as TGCAGTCCAGGACAGCACACTGAAGCTTTCTTT.

The chain recombines TRBV5-1 with TRBJ2-3; 9 bases align to TRBD1. The CDR3 is 17 amino acids. V lost 1 base and J lost 5; bases outside the gene matches: 11. Germline V gene lookup returns CDR1 SGHRS and CDR2 YFSETQ. CDR3 DNA sequence: TGCGCCAGCAGCTTGCTCGGACAGGGGCCGGGGTTAGATACGCAGTATTTT. It specifies CASSLLGQGPGLDTQYF.

This sequence joins TRBV28 and TRBJ2-7; 15 bases align to TRBD2. The V gene end was trimmed by 6 bases and the J gene end by 4 bases; junction bases not matched to a gene: 4. The CDR3 runs to 15 residues. CDR1 and CDR2 (germline): MDHEN, SYDVKM. The chain's CDR3 is CASRRTSGREYEQYF. In DNA, the CDR3 is TGTGCCAGCAGACGGACTAGCGGGAGGGAGTACGAGCAGTACTTC.

By its share, this clone is medium-sized. The chain carries TRBV4-1 and TRBJ1-4, with D uncertain. This CDR3 spans 16 amino acids. Germline CDR1 reads MGHRA; CDR2 reads YSYEKL. The germline V and J ends were trimmed by 0 bases and 0 bases, with 8 bases remaining between them. DNA for the CDR3: TGCGCCAGCAGCCAAGAATGGCCCGCAACTAATGAAAAACTGTTTTTT. Protein product: CASSQEWPATNEKLFF.

V and J are TRBV5-6 and TRBJ2-3, with a weak D call TRBD1 (6 bases). Germline V gene sequence: CDR1 SGHDT, CDR2 YYEEEE. This CDR3 is built from 13 residues. V was cut by 5 bases and J by 6 bases, with 13 bases left in between. This CDR3 is CASRRGSVDTQYF. CDR3 in DNA: TGTGCCAGCAGGAGGGGGAGTGTCGATACGCAGTATTTT.

This sequence joins TRBV30 and TRBJ2-7; 9 bases line up with TRBD1. The CDR3 is 14 residues long. The V segment lost 2 bases and the J segment 6 bases; nucleotides outside the gene matches: 8. Germline CDR1 reads GTSNPN; CDR2 reads SVGIG (reference sequence). The CDR3 is CAWSSRDRDGEQYF. The DNA for the CDR3 is TGTGCCTGGAGTTCCCGGGACAGGGACGGCGAGCAGTACTTC.

This chain links TRBV5-1 with TRBJ1-1; D remains unclear. The CDR3 runs 15 residues. V lost 0 bases to trimming and J lost 1 base, with 10 bases between them. Looked up from germline, CDR1 is SGHRS and CDR2 is YFSETQ. CDR3 sequence reads: CASSLAPGSNTEAFF. For the CDR3, the DNA is TGCGCCAGCAGCTTGGCGCCGGGGTCGAACACTGAAGCTTTCTTT.

The chain couples TRBV7-9 to TRBJ2-2; 7 bases map to TRBD1. The CDR3 is 16 amino acids. The germline gives CDR1 SEHNR, CDR2 FQNEAQ (reference sequence). V was pared by 4 bases and J by 2 bases, with 7 bases of the junction left unmatched. CDR3 amino acids: CASSSEGTENTGELFF. The DNA for the CDR3 is TGTGCCAGCAGCTCAGAAGGGACAGAAAACACCGGGGAGCTGTTTTTT.

This chain joins TRBV6-5 and TRBJ2-7, with a possible D match to TRBD1 (5 bases). Germline V gene lookup returns CDR1 MNHEY and CDR2 SVGAGI. The germline V and J ends were trimmed by 6 bases and 9 bases, with 24 bases remaining between them. The CDR3 is made up of 15 amino acids. The CDR3 region has the DNA TGTGCCAGCAGCTCCCCTAAGGACCCGTTAAGGGGGCAGTACTTC. Its protein product is CASSSPKDPLRGQYF.

V is TRBV4-2 and J is TRBJ1-2, with TRBD1 matching over 9 bases. The junction had 10 bases not matched to a gene; V was cut back by 4 bases and J by 4 bases. Germline CDR1 reads LGHNA; CDR2 reads YNFKEQ. This CDR3 comprises 16 residues. The CDR3 sequence is CASSLGGDREGYGYTF. In nucleotides, the CDR3 is TGTGCCAGCAGCCTCGGGGGGGACAGGGAGGGCTATGGCTACACCTTC.

The chain employs TRBV7-3 and TRBJ2-1, with D perhaps matching TRBD1 (6 bases). V was shortened by 3 bases and J by 4 bases, with 13 bases between the two germline ends. This CDR3 has 15 amino acids. The V gene's germline CDR1 is SGHTA and CDR2 FQGTGA. Written as DNA, the CDR3 is TGTGCCAGCAGCTTCCAGGGGCCGGTGTACAATGAGCAGTTCTTC. Translating gives CASSFQGPVYNEQFF.

This clone came up a few times. This sequence joins TRBV6-2 or TRBV6-3 and TRBJ1-1, with TRBD1 matching 7 bases. The V segment lost 2 bases and the J segment 5 bases; nucleotides outside the gene matches: 8. Germline V gene data show CDR1 as MNHEY and CDR2 as SVGEGT. This CDR3 has 15 amino acids. In DNA, the CDR3 is TGTGCCAGCAGTTACACAAGGACAGGTCGGACTGAAGCTTTCTTT. This translates into CASSYTRTGRTEAFF.

The rearrangement joins TRBV7-2 to TRBJ1-2; 10 nucleotides agree with TRBD1. V shed 5 bases, J shed 2 bases, and the junction held 8 bases outside the gene matches. The CDR3 has 16 residues. CDR1 is SGHTA, CDR2 FQGNSA, per germline. The CDR3 DNA is TGTGCCAGCAGCCCGGAGACAGGGGGCGCAAACTATGGCTACACCTTC. As protein: CASSPETGGANYGYTF. The full variable domain, in which reference TRBV7-2 and TRBJ1-2 provide the parts outside the CDR3, is GAGVSQSPSNKVTEKGKDVELRCDPISGHTALYWYRQSLGQGLEFLIYFQGNSAPDKSGLPSDRFSAERTGGSVSTLTIQRTQQEDSAVYLCASSPETGGANYGYTFGSGTRLTVV.